This TCR beta chain was retrieved from a study of CD8+ T cells in alopecia areata (dated by TCRdb to 2017 to 2018). Some background on the complete study: The treated patients took part in an open-label pilot trial in which moderate-to-severe alopecia areata was treated with oral tofacitinib at 5 to 10 mg twice daily. Tofacitinib was given for 6 to 18 months, followed by 6 months of follow-up off drug to assess delayed response and recurrence. For the treated patients, the SALT score, which quantifies what percentage of scalp surface area is affected, served as the measure of disease severity. In both human patients and the C3H/HeJ mouse model, the study applied high-throughput TCRbeta sequencing to look at T cell clonal expansion in alopecia areata. Scalp tissue and sorted CD4+ and CD8+ peripheral blood T cells from patchy and totalis/universalis alopecia areata patients and from healthy controls were covered by human TCRbeta sequencing. Tofacitinib-treated patients had biopsies at baseline and at 4 and 24 weeks of treatment, with a later scalp biopsy in several patients. Scalp clonality was compared across normal scalp (n=4), patchy alopecia areata scalp (n=8), and alopecia totalis/universalis scalp (n=8). RNA came from the PAXgene miRNA kit for fixed scalp, the miRNeasy kit for PBMCs, and the RNeasy kit for mouse skin. immunoSEQ multiplex PCR using 35 Vbeta forward primers and 13 Jbeta reverse primers was used to amplify TCRbeta CDR3 regions. General findings and caveats noted by the study authors: Higher clonality and more expanded CD8+ clones were observed in lesional scalp than in normal scalp, particularly in alopecia totalis/universalis, a finding suggestive of antigenic drive. Many expanded lesional clones persisted in scalp and blood during tofacitinib treatment, which may partly explain relapse after stopping treatment. With tofacitinib, both scalp clonality and the number of expanded CD8+ clones among the top 100 scalp clones went down significantly. Compared with mice, TCR sequences shared between patients were less clear, possibly partly because of HLA diversity across the patient population. Because the treated cohort was small and had only one nonresponder, larger studies are needed to examine links between baseline CD8+ expansion and response. Resident alphabeta T cells in normal human skin are also sequenced, complicating scalp TCR repertoire analysis, unlike mouse skin dominated by gammadelta T cells.

The CDR3 spans 14 residues, from the cysteine through the phenylalanine. Only CDR3 DNA is held: 42 bases, read in frame from base 1. Trimming takes 2 bases from V and 4 bases from J, and the germline ends sit 11 bases apart. CDR1 and CDR2 are drawn from the germline V gene (reference sequence): MNHEY, SMNVEV. The treatment or condition label, read with the paper, signifies: oral pan-JAK inhibitor, 5-10 mg twice daily. Lesional scalp punch biopsies and peripheral blood were collected from alopecia areata patients. PBMCs were separated by density centrifugation and stained for CD3, CD4 and CD8, after which CD4+ and CD8+ T cells were sorted on a FACSAria. The library came from the immunoSEQ multiplex PCR assay. For TCR sequencing, RNA was extracted from every sample and reverse transcribed into cDNA to serve as template. SuperScript III was used to make first-strand cDNA, primed with a 2:1 mix of oligo-dT and random hexamers. Amplification bias was assessed with a synthetic immune receptor repertoire, and residual bias was removed computationally. Per the original workflow: Raw reads were preprocessed for error removal, and CDR3 was defined according to IMGT conventions as running from the conserved cysteine to phenylalanine. To get clonality, Shannon entropy was normalized by log2 of the number of productive unique TCRs and the result was subtracted from 1. CD4 or CD8 identity of scalp clones was inferred by cross-referencing scalp TCRbeta sequences with sorted blood CD4 and CD8 repertoires. The source is immuneACCESS, and TCRdb retained only in-frame sequences with V and J called. Part of the clones is not carried over; for the studies checked, unresolved V genes explain less than half of this, and the remainder is unexplained. V, J and clone size are taken as reported in that table, and D and trimming were inferred from the DNA itself. For this sample the table gives some 210,000 clones, of which 66% were detected only once. The ten largest make up roughly 1.2% of the sample.

With regard to this clone: No cognate antigen has been identified for it. Per-base qualities were not stored, and no clone one base away is much larger.

Sequenced material: CD4+ T cells sorted from blood, taken at week 44, from a patient treated with tofacitinib. The sequence links TRBV27 to TRBJ1-2, with no D gene named confidently. The receptor's source is a human donor with alopecia areata. The sequenced DNA is TGTGCCAGCAGTTTAGCCCCAACCTCCTATGGCTACACCTTC. It translates as CASSLAPTSYGYTF.